The 10 T cell receptor beta chains below all came from one sample that was sequenced in a study of shared clonotypes between healthy human individuals. TCRdb's copy holds only in-frame clones and misses some; the assay was immunoSEQ multiplex PCR. Of about 1 million clones listed, about 76% were seen once; the top ten hold approximately 1.5%. The source material was memory CD4+ T cells sorted from blood. The sample's subset: CD45RA-negative fraction. The receptors stem from a man younger than 35 in good health.

The chain carries TRBV5-4 and TRBJ2-1; 8 bases agree with TRBD1. Losses at the gene ends were 3 bases for V and 4 bases for J; bases not matched to a gene: 6. This CDR3 has 15 amino acids. The germline CDR1 and CDR2 sequences are SGHNT and YYREEE (reference sequence). CDR3 amino acids: CASSSGQAGYNEQFF. In DNA form, the CDR3 reads TGTGCCAGCAGCTCGGGACAGGCAGGGTACAATGAGCAGTTCTTC.

The chain is built from TRBV19 and TRBJ2-7, with 7 bases matching TRBD1. This CDR3 spans 16 amino acids. J was trimmed by 5 bases and V by 5 bases; bases with no gene match: 15. Germline CDR1 LNHDA, CDR2 SQIVND (reference sequence). The CDR3 DNA reads as TGTGCCAGTAGTCCCCGGATGGGGACAGCCATTGACGAGCAGTACTTC. Translating it yields CASSPRMGTAIDEQYF.

Concerning this clone itself: Its ends do not fully match the called genes, so a read error is possible. Other DNA sequences within the sample encode an identical CDR3. The chain links TRBV29-1 to TRBJ1-5, with D possibly matching TRBD1 (6 bases). Germline V gene sequence: CDR1 SQVTM, CDR2 ANQGSEA. CDR3 length: 13 amino acids. The CDR3 here is CSVTDSPNQPQHF. DNA for the CDR3: TGCAGCGTTACGGACAGCCCAAATCAGCCCCAGCACTTT. Supplemented by reference TRBV29-1 and TRBJ1-5, the full variable domain reads SAVISQKPSRDICQRGTSLTIQCQVDSQVTMMFWYRQQPGQSLTLIATANQGSEATYESGFVIDKFPISRPNLTFSTLTVSNMSPEDSSIYLCSVTDSPNQPQHFGDGTRLSIL.

Concerning this clone itself: With only one base between it and a far larger clone, this is likely a read error. This sequence joins TRBV4-1 and TRBJ1-5; a weak D match, TRBD1 (5 bases). The CDR3 consists of 15 residues. The V gene's germline CDR1 is MGHRA and CDR2 YSYEKL. The CDR3 loop is CASSQVQGNNQLQHF. The CDR3 nucleotides read TGCGCCAGCAGCCAAGTGCAGGGAAATAATCAGCTCCAGCATTTT.

This clone was seen a single time. Different DNA sequences within this sample yield the same CDR3. This chain joins TRBV5-1 and TRBJ2-7; TRBD2 matches at 11 bases. This CDR3 has 14 residues. The trim removed 4 bases at V and 3 bases at J, leaving 3 bases unmatched. CDR1 is SGHRS and CDR2 is YFSETQ in the germline V gene. In DNA, the CDR3 is TGCGCCAGCAGCCCTACTAGCGGGGGCTACGAGCAGTACTTC. It translates to CASSPTSGGYEQYF.

This clone occurred once. V gene TRBV25-1 combines with J gene TRBJ1-1, with 9 bases identical to TRBD1. This CDR3 is built from 14 residues. Germline-derived CDR1 and CDR2 are MGHDK and SYGVNS. V shed 3 bases and J 6 bases; nucleotides not matched to a gene: 5. The CDR3 bases are TGTGCCAGCAGTGAGAACCGGGACAGGGCTGAAGCTTTCTTT. It codes for CASSENRDRAEAFF.

The rearrangement uses TRBV25-1 and TRBJ2-3; tentative D call: TRBD1 (5 bases). V dropped 1 base and J dropped 3 bases, with 11 bases sitting between them. CDR3 length equals 15 residues. Germline V lookup: CDR1 MGHDK, CDR2 SYGVNS. The CDR3 spells CASSESAPGTDTQYF. The CDR3 DNA reads as TGTGCCAGCAGTGAATCGGCCCCAGGGACAGATACGCAGTATTTT.

The rearrangement joins TRBV6-1 to TRBJ1-4; D is unresolved. This CDR3 is built from 14 residues. The ends were cut back, 4 bases at V and 8 bases at J, with 14 bases in the middle. Germline CDR1 is MNHNS and CDR2 is SASEGT. Here the CDR3 DNA reads TGTGCCAGCAGTGTCGGGCCCATAGGCGAAAAACTGTTTTTT. This encodes CASSVGPIGEKLFF.

The chain recombines TRBV25-1 with TRBJ2-5, with a tentative D call TRBD2 (7 bases). In germline, CDR1 is MGHDK, CDR2 SYGVNS. Trimming shortened V by 9 bases and J by 2 bases, and 13 bases separated the two germline ends. This CDR3 is 13 amino acids long. CDR3 amino acids: CASTEGGQETQYF. CDR3 in DNA: TGTGCCAGTACGGAGGGGGGGCAAGAGACCCAGTACTTC. Full variable domain (rest looked up from reference TRBV25-1 and TRBJ2-5): EADIYQTPRYLVIGTGKKITLECSQTMGHDKMYWYQQDPGMELHLIHYSYGVNSTEKGDLSSESTVSRIRTEHFPLTLESARPSHTSQYLCASTEGGQETQYFGPGTRLLVL.

This chain uses TRBV18 with TRBJ1-2, with D hard to call. Trimming removed 4 bases from V and 8 bases from J, with 20 bases in between. This CDR3 comprises 15 residues. Germline assignment: CDR1 KGHSH and CDR2 LQKENI. In nucleotides, the CDR3 is TGTGCCAGCTCACTATACGAAAGCCCCGCGGGGGGCTACACCTTC. Protein sequence: CASSLYESPAGGYTF.